This T cell receptor beta chain was sequenced during a study of cytomegalovirus exposure and HLA in healthy donors. Turning to this clone: Its antigen is not identified.

PCR amplification relied on 60 Vbeta primers (plus 13 Jbeta primers). Method: immunoSEQ multiplex PCR; TCRdb's copy keeps in-frame clones and lacks some. This table holds about 70,000 clones, approximately 80% found once. V lost 3 bases, J lost 2 bases, and 15 bases lay in between. CDR1 and CDR2 from the germline V gene are WSHSY and SAAADI. CDR3 length equals 16 residues. Regarding the study as a whole: Some 150 TCR beta chains were listed as cytomegalovirus-associated. A further, later analysis showed that HLA-associated TCR beta chains (compared with equally common others) were more clonally expanded.

The origin of this receptor is a girl aged 10-17 years in good health and CMV-seropositive. The rearrangement uses TRBV10-2 and TRBJ2-3; perhaps TRBD2 as D (7 bases). Input material: PBMCs. The CDR3 here is CASSDKGGGLTDTQYF. The DNA for the CDR3 is TGCGCCAGCAGTGATAAGGGGGGAGGGCTCACAGATACGCAGTATTTT.